The source of this TCR beta chain is a study of a mutant IDH1 vaccine in newly diagnosed glioma. About the research overall: Radiotherapy, temozolomide, or both had been given previously, and both were given to most.

The assay was immunoSEQ multiplex PCR, and TCRdb's table has in-frame clones only and misses some. Of fewer than 50,000 clones in the sample, around 90% were seen once. A note on this clone: What it recognizes is unknown.

V lost 0 bases, J lost 6 bases, and 6 bases stayed unmatched. CDR3 length equals 15 residues. CDR1 is SQVTM, CDR2 ANQGSEA, per germline. Study-wide points: Vaccination elicited immune responses in 80% to 95% of patients.

Time point reported: baseline, week 1 (first vaccination visit). Treatment noted: pre-vaccination baseline after standard-of-care therapy. The source was PBMCs, collected from a glioma patient treated with radiotherapy, temozolomide or both. The sequence was obtained from a young man with glioma. The rearrangement uses TRBV29-1 and TRBJ2-4, with 9 bases identical to TRBD1. The CDR3 sequence is CSVEDLATGGNIQYF. The CDR3 DNA sequence: TGCAGCGTTGAAGATTTAGCGACAGGGGGAAACATTCAGTACTTC.